This T cell receptor (beta chain) was documented in a study of long-term antiretroviral therapy in people with HIV. Comment on this clone: No antigen is known for it.

Overall study findings and caveats: Absence of data on ART adherence, viral resistance or therapy changes was noted. The repertoire was dominated at all time points by clones expanded before ART.

Survey level was the resolution at which the v3.0 immunoSEQ assay ran. Clones were read by immunoSEQ multiplex PCR, and TCRdb kept only the in-frame ones, dropping some. The repertoire includes around 32,000 clones, 75% to 90% of them detected once, and about 8% sits in the top ten. Looked up from germline, CDR1 is MNHEY and CDR2 is SMNVEV (reference sequence). The V end was cut by 4 bases, the J end by 1 base, with 13 bases between. This CDR3 region has 15 residues. This rearrangement joins TRBV27 to TRBJ1-1; unclear D gene. The origin of this receptor is a man aged 50 to 60 with HIV. The input for sequencing was unsorted PBMCs, taken 3.2 years before starting antiretroviral therapy. The chain's CDR3 is CASSSPPGWNTEAFF. The CDR3, as DNA: TGTGCCAGCAGTTCCCCCCCCGGGTGGAACACTGAAGCTTTCTTT.